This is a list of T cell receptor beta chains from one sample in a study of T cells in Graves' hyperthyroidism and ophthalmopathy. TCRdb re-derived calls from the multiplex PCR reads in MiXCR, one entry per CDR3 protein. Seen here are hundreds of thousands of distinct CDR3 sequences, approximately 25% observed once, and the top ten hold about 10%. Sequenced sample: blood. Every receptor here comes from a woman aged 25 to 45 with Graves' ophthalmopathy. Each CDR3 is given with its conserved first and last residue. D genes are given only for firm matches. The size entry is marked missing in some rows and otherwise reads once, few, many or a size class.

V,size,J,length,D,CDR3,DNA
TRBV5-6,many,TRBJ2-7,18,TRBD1,CASTTTINRDRAVDEQYF,TGTGCCAGCACCACAACCATCAACCGGGACAGGGCAGTCGACGAGCAGTACTTC
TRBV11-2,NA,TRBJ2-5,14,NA,CASSLRVTQETQYF,TGTGCCAGCAGCCTCAGGGTTACCCAAGAGACCCAGTACTTC
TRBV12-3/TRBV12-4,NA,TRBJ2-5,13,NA,CASITDRWRAQYF,TGTGCCAGCATCACGGACAGGTGGAGGGCCCAGTACTTC
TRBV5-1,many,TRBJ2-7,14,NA,CASRGSKGPYEQYF,TGCGCCAGCAGAGGGTCGAAAGGTCCCTACGAGCAGTACTTC
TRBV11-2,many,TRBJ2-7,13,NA,CANSFSGSYEQYF,TGTGCCAACAGCTTTTCAGGGTCCTACGAGCAGTACTTC
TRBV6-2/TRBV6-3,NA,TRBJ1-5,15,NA,CASSLVGFGDQPQHF,TGTGCCAGCAGTTTGGTGGGGTTTGGCGATCAGCCCCAGCATTTT
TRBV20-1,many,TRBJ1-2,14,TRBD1,CSARAPGQGRGYTF,TGCAGTGCTAGAGCACCGGGACAGGGGCGAGGCTACACCTTC
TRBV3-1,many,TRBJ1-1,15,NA,CASSARGRLNTEAFF,TGTGCCAGCAGCGCCCGGGGACGGCTGAACACTGAAGCTTTCTTT
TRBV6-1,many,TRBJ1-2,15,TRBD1,CASSPWDRANYGYTF,TGTGCCAGCAGTCCTTGGGACAGGGCTAACTATGGCTACACCTTC
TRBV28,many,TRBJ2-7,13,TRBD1,CASSSQGTDEQYF,TGTGCCAGCAGTTCTCAAGGGACAGACGAGCAGTACTTC
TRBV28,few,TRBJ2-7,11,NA,CASKIAYEQYF,TGTGCCAGCAAGATAGCCTACGAGCAGTACTTC
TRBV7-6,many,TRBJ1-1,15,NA,CASSPFAGANTEAFF,TGTGCCAGCAGCCCATTCGCGGGGGCGAACACTGAAGCTTTCTTT
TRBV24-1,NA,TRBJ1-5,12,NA,CATSDRGTAWHF,TGTGCCACCAGTGATCGCGGGACTGCTTGGCATTTT
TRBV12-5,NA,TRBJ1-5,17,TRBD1,CASGLVLGGHSNQPQHF,TGTGCTAGTGGTTTGGTACTAGGGGGCCACAGCAATCAGCCCCAGCATTTT
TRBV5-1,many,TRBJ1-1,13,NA,CASSLEGGAEAFF,TGCGCCAGCAGCTTGGAGGGGGGGGCTGAAGCTTTCTTT
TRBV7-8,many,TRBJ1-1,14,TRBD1,CASSRQQGYTEAFF,TGTGCCAGCAGCAGGCAACAGGGGTATACTGAAGCTTTCTTT
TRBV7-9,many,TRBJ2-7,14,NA,CASSFFVEVDEQYF,TGTGCCAGCAGCTTTTTCGTAGAAGTGGACGAGCAGTACTTC
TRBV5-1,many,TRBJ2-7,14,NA,CASSFGFGTYEQYF,TGCGCCAGCAGCTTTGGGTTCGGGACCTACGAGCAGTACTTC
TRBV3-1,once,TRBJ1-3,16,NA,CASSQEYRATGNTIYF,TGTGCCAGCAGCCAAGAATACAGGGCGACGGGAAACACCATATATTTT
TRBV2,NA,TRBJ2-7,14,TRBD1,CASMGVRGHYEQYF,TGTGCCAGCATGGGAGTCAGGGGGCACTACGAGCAGTACTTC
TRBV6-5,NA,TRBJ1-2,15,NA,CASSNNEGSKGGYTF,TGTGCCAGCAGTAACAACGAGGGATCGAAAGGTGGCTACACCTTC
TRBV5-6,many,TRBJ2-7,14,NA,CASSPGLPAYEQYF,TGTGCCAGCAGCCCCGGGCTCCCTGCCTACGAGCAGTACTTC
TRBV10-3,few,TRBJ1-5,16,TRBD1,CAISVGQGQGNQPQHF,TGTGCCATCAGTGTGGGACAGGGCCAAGGCAATCAGCCCCAGCATTTT
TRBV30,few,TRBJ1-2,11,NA,CAWRAAYGYTF,TGTGCCTGGAGGGCAGCCTATGGCTACACCTTC
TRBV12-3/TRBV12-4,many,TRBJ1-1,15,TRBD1,CASNRPTGGNTEAFF,TGTGCCAGCAACCGCCCGACAGGGGGGAACACTGAAGCTTTCTTT
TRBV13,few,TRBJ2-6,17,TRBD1,CASSIDRGGSGANVLTF,TGTGCCAGCAGCATCGACAGGGGGGGCTCTGGGGCCAACGTCCTGACTTTC
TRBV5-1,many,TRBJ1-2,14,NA,CASSPSTPLYGYTF,TGCGCCAGCAGCCCCTCGACACCCCTCTATGGCTACACCTTC
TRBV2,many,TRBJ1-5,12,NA,CASRRLGQPQHF,TGTGCCAGCAGGCGTTTGGGTCAGCCCCAGCATTTT
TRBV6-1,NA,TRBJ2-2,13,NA,CATQGLSTGELFF,TGTGCCACCCAGGGCCTTTCCACCGGGGAGCTGTTTTTT
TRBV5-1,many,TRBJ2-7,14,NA,CASSLADSIYEQYF,TGCGCCAGCAGCTTGGCGGATTCTATTTACGAGCAGTACTTC
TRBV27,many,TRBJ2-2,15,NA,CASSLRTADAGELFF,TGTGCCAGCAGTCTTCGGACAGCTGACGCCGGGGAGCTGTTTTTT
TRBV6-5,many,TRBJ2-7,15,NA,CASSYSAGADYEQYF,TGTGCCAGCAGTTATTCGGCCGGGGCGGACTACGAGCAGTACTTC
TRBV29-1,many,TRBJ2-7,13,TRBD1,CSVEGDSSTEQYF,TGCAGCGTTGAAGGGGACAGTTCTACCGAGCAGTACTTC
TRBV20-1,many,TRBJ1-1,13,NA,CSARVDAEAEAFF,TGCAGTGCTAGAGTGGACGCCGAGGCTGAAGCTTTCTTT
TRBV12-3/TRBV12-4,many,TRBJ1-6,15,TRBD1,CASRDRGTGNSPLHF,TGTGCCAGCAGAGACAGGGGGACCGGGAATTCACCCCTCCACTTT
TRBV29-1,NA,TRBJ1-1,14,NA,CSVESPGVRAEAFF,TGCAGCGTTGAATCCCCTGGGGTAAGGGCTGAAGCTTTCTTT
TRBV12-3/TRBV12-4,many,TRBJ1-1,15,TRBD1,CASSLMGQGVGEAFF,TGTGCCAGCAGTTTAATGGGACAGGGAGTGGGTGAAGCTTTCTTT
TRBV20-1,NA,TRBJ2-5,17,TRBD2,CSADGPLSGRSQETQYF,TGCAGTGCTGACGGGCCCCTTAGCGGGAGGTCTCAAGAGACCCAGTACTTC
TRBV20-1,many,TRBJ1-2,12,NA,CSARGRGGGYTF,TGCAGTGCTAGAGGCAGGGGTGGTGGCTACACCTTC
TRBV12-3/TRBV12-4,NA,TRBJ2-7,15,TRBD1,CASSPEGQEPYEQYF,TGTGCCAGCAGTCCGGAAGGACAGGAGCCCTACGAGCAGTACTTC
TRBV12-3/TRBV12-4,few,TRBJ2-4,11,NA,CASLQENIQYF,TGTGCCAGCCTACAGGAAAACATTCAGTACTTC
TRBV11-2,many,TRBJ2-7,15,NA,CASSLGAGSTYEQYF,TGTGCCAGCAGCTTAGGTGCGGGGTCGACCTACGAGCAGTACTTC
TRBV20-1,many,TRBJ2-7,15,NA,CSARFTGPLSYEQYF,TGCAGTGCTAGATTCACAGGCCCGCTCTCCTACGAGCAGTACTTC
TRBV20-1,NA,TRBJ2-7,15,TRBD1,CSAYNPGQGWPEQYF,TGCAGTGCTTACAATCCGGGACAGGGGTGGCCCGAGCAGTACTTC
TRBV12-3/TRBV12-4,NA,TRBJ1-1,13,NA,CASTDLPSTEAFF,TGTGCCAGCACCGACCTTCCCTCGACTGAAGCTTTCTTT
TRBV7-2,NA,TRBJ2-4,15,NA,CASSEEETGKDIQYF,TGTGCCAGCAGTGAGGAGGAGACGGGGAAAGACATTCAGTACTTC
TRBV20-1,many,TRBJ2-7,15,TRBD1,CSARIIQGAVYEQYF,TGCAGTGCCAGGATCATACAGGGGGCTGTCTACGAGCAGTACTTC
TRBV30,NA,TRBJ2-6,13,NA,CAWRFAGANVLTF,TGTGCCTGGCGGTTTGCTGGGGCCAACGTCCTGACTTTC
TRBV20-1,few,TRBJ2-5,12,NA,CSATGDQETQYF,TGCAGTGCTACAGGGGACCAAGAGACCCAGTACTTC
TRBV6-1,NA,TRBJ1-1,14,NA,CASSTLVMNTEAFF,TGTGCCAGCAGTACACTGGTAATGAACACTGAAGCTTTCTTT
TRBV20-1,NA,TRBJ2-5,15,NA,CSARLGSQFQETQYF,TGCAGTGCTAGGTTGGGAAGCCAGTTCCAAGAGACCCAGTACTTC
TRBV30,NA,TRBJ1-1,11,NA,CAWAGGTEAFF,TGTGCCTGGGCGGGGGGTACTGAAGCTTTCTTT
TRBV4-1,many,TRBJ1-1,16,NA,CASSQDRTNMNTEAFF,TGCGCCAGCAGCCAAGACAGGACAAACATGAACACTGAAGCTTTCTTT
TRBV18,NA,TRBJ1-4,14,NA,CASSPGGAGEKLFF,TGTGCCAGCTCACCAGGGGGGGCTGGTGAAAAACTGTTTTTT
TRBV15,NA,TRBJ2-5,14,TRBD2,CATSRQLAGETQYF,TGTGCCACCAGCAGACAACTAGCGGGAGAGACCCAGTACTTC